The 22 T cell receptor beta chains given below trace back to one sample, sequenced in a study of response to subunit inactivated influenza vaccine. MiXCR, run by TCRdb on the RT-PCR reads, gives a single entry per CDR3 protein. The data hold about 650,000 distinct CDR3 sequences, with approximately 15% observed a single time. This sample comprised PBMCs from blood, obtained around two weeks before vaccination. The receptors derive from a man between 50 and 59 years old who received an inactivated influenza vaccine.

The V call is TRBV6-5, the J call TRBJ2-1; 7 nucleotides agree with TRBD1. Germline CDR1 MNHEY, CDR2 SVGAGI. J was trimmed by 10 bases and V by 6 bases; bases with no gene match: 9. There are 13 residues in the CDR3. Here the CDR3 DNA reads TGTGCCAGCAGAACGACAGGGCTTTTGGAGCAGTTCTTC. Translating it yields CASRTTGLLEQFF.

The chain recombines TRBV27 with TRBJ1-1; no clear D. The CDR3 is made up of 12 amino acids. Germline values: CDR1 MNHEY, CDR2 SMNVEV (reference sequence). V was clipped by 6 bases and J by 3 bases, with 8 bases between them. CDR3 sequence (DNA): TGTGCCAGCAGGGGTGGGTACACTGAAGCTTTCTTT. Amino acid sequence: CASRGGYTEAFF.

The V and J genes are TRBV11-1 and TRBJ2-7; unclear D gene. V was trimmed by 2 bases and J by 5 bases, leaving 10 bases between them. Germline-derived CDR1 and CDR2 are SGHAT and FQDESV (reference sequence). The CDR3 has 13 residues. The CDR3 DNA reads TGTGCCAGCAGCTTATCGGGTGTGGACGAGCAGTACTTC. Amino acid sequence: CASSLSGVDEQYF.

Ten or more counts support this clonotype. This rearrangement joins TRBV4-3 to TRBJ2-1, with D possibly being TRBD2 (5 bases). The CDR3 covers 18 residues. Per germline, CDR1 LGHNA and CDR2 YSLEER. The V end was cut by 0 bases, the J end by 5 bases, with 20 bases between. The CDR3 nucleotides read TGCGCCAGCAGCCAAGATCTCAGAGCGGACTCGGGGAACAATGAGCAGTTCTTC. Residues: CASSQDLRADSGNNEQFF.

The V gene is TRBV7-9, the J gene TRBJ2-5, with D perhaps TRBD1 (6 bases). Between the trimmed V and J ends, which lost 5 bases and 3 bases, there was a span of 22 bases. The CDR3 extends over 17 amino acids. The germline V gene has CDR1 SEHNR and CDR2 FQNEAQ (reference sequence). The chain's CDR3 is CASSDWDKLRHKETQYF. The DNA for the CDR3 is TGTGCCAGCAGCGACTGGGACAAACTGCGGCACAAAGAGACCCAGTACTTC. The variable domain in full, completed from reference TRBV7-9 and TRBJ2-5, reads DTGVSQNPRHKITKRGQNVTFRCDPISEHNRLYWYRQTLGQGPEFLTYFQNEAQLEKSRLLSDRFSAERPKGSFSTLEIQRTEQGDSAMYLCASSDWDKLRHKETQYFGPGTRLLVL.

The CDR3 nucleotides are TGTGCCAGCAGCTTAGCTCTAGCGGGGGGTACGCCCTACGAGCAGTACTTC. This encodes CASSLALAGGTPYEQYF. V gene TRBV11-2 combines with J gene TRBJ2-7; 11 bases match TRBD2. Germline values: CDR1 SGHAT, CDR2 FQNNGV. The CDR3 length is 17 residues. The V and J ends lost 1 base and 2 bases, in that order; junction bases with no gene match: 7. Using reference TRBV11-2 and TRBJ2-7 for the parts outside the CDR3, the full variable domain is EAGVAQSPRYKIIEKRQSVAFWCNPISGHATLYWYQQILGQGPKLLIQFQNNGVVDDSQLPKDRFSAERLKGVDSTLKIQPAKLEDSAVYLCASSLALAGGTPYEQYFGPGTRLTVT.

The chain employs TRBV10-3 and TRBJ2-2; 7 positions match TRBD1. The germline V gene has CDR1 ENHRY and CDR2 SYGVKD. This CDR3 spans 14 amino acids. V was clipped by 7 bases and J by 5 bases; unmatched bases: 7. The CDR3 sequence is CAITRDSPTGELFF. CDR3 nucleotides: TGTGCCATCACCCGGGACAGCCCTACCGGGGAGCTGTTTTTT.

This clonotype was observed a few times. The V and J genes are TRBV12-3 or TRBV12-4 and TRBJ1-1, with D perhaps TRBD1 (6 bases). With 7 bases removed from V and 4 bases from J, the gap between germline ends came to 16 bases. The CDR3 extends over 14 amino acids. The CDR3 region has the DNA TGTGCCAGCACCAAACAGGGTGGTGGCACTGAAGCTTTCTTT. Amino acid sequence: CASTKQGGGTEAFF.

This chain uses TRBV7-8 with TRBJ2-5; D is possibly TRBD2 (6 bases). The CDR3 covers 17 residues. Germline assignment: CDR1 SGHVS and CDR2 FQNEAQ. Trimming cost V 3 bases and J 2 bases, with 19 bases left between them. The chain's CDR3 is CASSLDPAGKMQETQYF. DNA for the CDR3: TGTGCCAGCAGCTTGGATCCTGCGGGAAAGATGCAAGAGACCCAGTACTTC.

Only a few counts were recorded for this clonotype. The chain links TRBV2 to TRBJ2-1, with D hard to call. The V gene's germline CDR1 is SNHLY and CDR2 FYNNEI. Trimming took 5 bases from V and 4 from J, leaving 12 bases between them. This CDR3 has 14 residues. The CDR3 sequence: CASSSKGTYNEQFF. In DNA, the CDR3 is TGTGCCAGCAGTTCGAAGGGAACGTACAATGAGCAGTTCTTC. The variable domain in full, completed from reference TRBV2 and TRBJ2-1, reads EPEVTQTPSHQVTQMGQEVILRCVPISNHLYFYWYRQILGQKVEFLVSFYNNEISEKSEIFDDQFSVERPDGSNFTLKIRSTKLEDSAMYFCASSSKGTYNEQFFGPGTRLTVL.

This clonotype has just a few counts. The rearrangement links TRBV5-6 to TRBJ1-1; TRBD1 might be the D (5 bases). The length of the CDR3 is 13 residues. Germline values: CDR1 SGHDT, CDR2 YYEEEE. The germline V and J ends were trimmed by 3 bases and 1 base, with 7 bases remaining between them. The CDR3 loop reads CASSSDTNTEAFF. DNA of the CDR3: TGTGCCAGCAGCTCGGACACGAACACTGAAGCTTTCTTT.

The gene calls are TRBV29-1 and TRBJ2-3; 10 bases are shared with TRBD2. Germline V gene lookup returns CDR1 SQVTM and CDR2 ANQGSEA. This CDR3 is 15 amino acids long. V lost 7 bases, J lost 1 base, and 8 bases stayed unmatched. This chain's CDR3 is CSGTLAGRRTDTQYF. Written as DNA, the CDR3 is TGCAGCGGGACACTAGCGGGGAGGCGCACAGATACGCAGTATTTT.

Only a few counts were recorded for this clonotype. The V call is TRBV6-1, the J call TRBJ2-7; no clear D. There are 14 residues in the CDR3. V lost 6 bases and J 1 base, leaving 13 bases between the germline ends. Germline CDR1 reads MNHNS; CDR2 reads SASEGT. The CDR3 loop is CASSRGSRSYEQYF. The CDR3 region has the DNA TGTGCCAGCAGCCGCGGATCACGTTCCTACGAGCAGTACTTC.

This clonotype has more than one count but fewer than ten. The chain couples TRBV20-1 to TRBJ1-6; 9 bases map to TRBD1. From germline, CDR1 is DFQATT and CDR2 SNEGSKA (reference sequence). The CDR3 is made up of 15 amino acids. Unmatched junction bases numbered 2, after V lost 2 bases and J lost 3 bases. CDR3 DNA: TGCAGTGCTAGAACAGGGGGCGACTATAATTCACCCCTCCACTTT. Translated: CSARTGGDYNSPLHF.

Many counts were recorded for this clonotype. The rearrangement joins TRBV4-3 to TRBJ2-1; no firm D call. The CDR3 contains 14 residues. Per the germline V gene, CDR1 is LGHNA and CDR2 is YSLEER. V lost 2 bases, J lost 6 bases, and 11 bases lay in between. The CDR3 DNA follows: TGCGCCAGCAGCCAATACGGTAGAATCAATGAGCAGTTCTTC. Translation: CASSQYGRINEQFF.

This chain connects TRBV12-3 or TRBV12-4 to TRBJ1-6; 9 nucleotides match TRBD1. The junction had 6 bases not matched to a gene; V was cut back by 6 bases and J by 9 bases. This CDR3 spans 14 amino acids. The CDR3 DNA is TGTGCCAGCAGCCGACAGGGGGGGGGTTCACCCCTCCACTTT. The encoded protein is CASSRQGGGSPLHF.

The gene calls are TRBV18 and TRBJ2-3; 12 bases map to TRBD1. Per the germline V gene, CDR1 is KGHSH and CDR2 is LQKENI. The V and J ends lost 6 bases and 2 bases, in that order; junction bases with no gene match: 3. The CDR3 covers 15 residues. The CDR3 sequence is CASSWGQGATDTQYF. The CDR3 nucleotides read TGTGCCAGCTCCTGGGGACAGGGGGCCACAGATACGCAGTATTTT.

This clonotype showed up just a few times. The chain employs TRBV20-1 and TRBJ2-1, with 7 bases that match TRBD2. CDR1 and CDR2 from the germline V gene are DFQATT and SNEGSKA (reference sequence). The CDR3 runs 17 residues. Trimming removed 1 base from V and 1 base from J; junction bases left unmatched: 10. The CDR3 is CSARALTSAGSYNEQFF. CDR3 coding DNA: TGCAGTGCTAGAGCATTAACTAGCGCTGGATCCTACAATGAGCAGTTCTTC.

The rearrangement links TRBV12-3 or TRBV12-4 to TRBJ1-2, with TRBD1 matching over 8 bases. Trimming took 6 bases from V and 4 from J; bases not matched to a gene: 13. The CDR3 length is 16 residues. This chain's CDR3 is CASSAPGGGGRYGYTF. As DNA, the CDR3 is TGTGCCAGCAGCGCCCCAGGGGGCGGTGGTCGCTATGGCTACACCTTC.

This chain connects TRBV4-2 to TRBJ2-1; 14 nucleotides align to TRBD2. In germline, CDR1 is LGHNA, CDR2 YNFKEQ. This CDR3 contains 17 residues. V was clipped by 3 bases and J by 2 bases; unmatched bases: 3. In DNA form, the CDR3 reads TGTGCCAGCAGCCACGGGACTAGCGGGGGAACCTACAATGAGCAGTTCTTC. Protein sequence: CASSHGTSGGTYNEQFF.

This CDR3 reads CASSEDRAGGYTF. The DNA for the CDR3 is TGTGCCAGCAGTGAGGACAGGGCCGGTGGCTACACCTTC. This rearrangement joins TRBV6-1 to TRBJ1-2; 8 bases are shared with TRBD1. In germline, CDR1 is MNHNS, CDR2 SASEGT. The CDR3 runs 13 residues. The trim removed 3 bases at V and 7 bases at J, leaving 4 bases unmatched.

This clonotype was picked up many times. The J gene is TRBJ2-5, the V gene TRBV24-1; TRBD2 agrees at 7 bases. CDR3 length: 14 residues. Germline V gene data show CDR1 as KGHDR and CDR2 as SFDVKD. V lost 7 bases and J lost 7; bases outside the gene matches: 11. CDR3 sequence: CATSTGTTLGTQYF. The DNA of the CDR3 is TGTGCCACCAGCACCGGGACTACACTTGGGACCCAGTACTTC.